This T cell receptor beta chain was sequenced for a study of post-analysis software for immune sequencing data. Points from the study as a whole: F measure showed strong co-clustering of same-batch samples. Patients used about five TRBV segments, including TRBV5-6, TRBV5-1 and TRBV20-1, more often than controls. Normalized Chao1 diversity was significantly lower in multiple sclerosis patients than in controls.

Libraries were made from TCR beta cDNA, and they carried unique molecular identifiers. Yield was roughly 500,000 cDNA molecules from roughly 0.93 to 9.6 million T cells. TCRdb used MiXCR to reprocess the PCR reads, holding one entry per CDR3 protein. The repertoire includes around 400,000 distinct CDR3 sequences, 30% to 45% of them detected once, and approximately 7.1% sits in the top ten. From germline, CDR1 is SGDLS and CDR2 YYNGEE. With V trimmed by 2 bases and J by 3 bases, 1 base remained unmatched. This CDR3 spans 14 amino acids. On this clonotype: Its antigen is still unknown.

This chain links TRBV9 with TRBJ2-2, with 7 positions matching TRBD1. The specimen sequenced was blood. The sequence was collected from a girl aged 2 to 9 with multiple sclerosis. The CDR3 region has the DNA TGTGCCAGCAGCGTCACAGGGGACACCGGGGAGCTGTTTTTT. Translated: CASSVTGDTGELFF.